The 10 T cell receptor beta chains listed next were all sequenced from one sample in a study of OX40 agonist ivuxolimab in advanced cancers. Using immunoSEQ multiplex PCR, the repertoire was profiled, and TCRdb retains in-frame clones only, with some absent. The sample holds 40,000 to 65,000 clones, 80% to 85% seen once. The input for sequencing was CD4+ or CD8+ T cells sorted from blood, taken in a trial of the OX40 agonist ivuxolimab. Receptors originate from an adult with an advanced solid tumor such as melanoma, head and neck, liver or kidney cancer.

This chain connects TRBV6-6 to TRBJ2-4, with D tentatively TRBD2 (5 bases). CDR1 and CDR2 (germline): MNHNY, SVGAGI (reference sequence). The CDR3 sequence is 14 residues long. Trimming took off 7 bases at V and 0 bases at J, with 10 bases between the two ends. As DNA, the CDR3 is TGTGCCAGCACGGCCGGGGTAGCCAAAAACATTCAGTACTTC. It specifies CASTAGVAKNIQYF.

CDR3 protein: CASSQGGDYGYTF. DNA for the CDR3: TGTGCCAGCAGTCAAGGAGGCGATTATGGCTACACCTTC. The chain links TRBV7-2 to TRBJ1-2, with unresolved D. Deletions cut 6 bases from V and 5 bases from J, with 13 bases between. The germline CDR1 and CDR2 sequences are SGHTA and FQGNSA. The CDR3 is 13 residues long.

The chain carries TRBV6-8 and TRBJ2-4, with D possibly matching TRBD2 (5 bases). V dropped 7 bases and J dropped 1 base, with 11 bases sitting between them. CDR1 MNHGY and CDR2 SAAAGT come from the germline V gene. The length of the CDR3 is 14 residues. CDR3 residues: CASTWTGAKNIQYF. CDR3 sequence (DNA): TGTGCCAGCACCTGGACTGGGGCCAAAAACATTCAGTACTTC.

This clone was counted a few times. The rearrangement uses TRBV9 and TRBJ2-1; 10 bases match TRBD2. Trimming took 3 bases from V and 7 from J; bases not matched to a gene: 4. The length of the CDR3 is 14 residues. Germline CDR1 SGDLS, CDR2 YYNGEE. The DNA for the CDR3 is TGTGCCAGCAGCGGACTAGCGGGTCGTAATGAGCAGTTCTTC. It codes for CASSGLAGRNEQFF. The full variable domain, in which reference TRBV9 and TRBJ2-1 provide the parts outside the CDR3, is DSGVTQTPKHLITATGQRVTLRCSPRSGDLSVYWYQQSLDQGLQFLIQYYNGEERAKGNILERFSAQQFPDLHSELNLSSLELGDSALYFCASSGLAGRNEQFFGPGTRLTVL.

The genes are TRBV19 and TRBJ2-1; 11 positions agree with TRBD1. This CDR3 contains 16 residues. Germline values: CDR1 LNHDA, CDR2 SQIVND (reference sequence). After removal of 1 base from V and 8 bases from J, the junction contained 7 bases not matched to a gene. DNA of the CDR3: TGTGCCAGTAGTATAGCTGGGACAGGGGGGGGCCATGAGCAGTTCTTC. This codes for CASSIAGTGGGHEQFF. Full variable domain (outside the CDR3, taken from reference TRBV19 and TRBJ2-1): DGGITQSPKYLFRKEGQNVTLSCEQNLNHDAMYWYRQDPGQGLRLIYYSQIVNDFQKGDIAEGYSVSREKKESFPLTVTSAQKNPTAFYLCASSIAGTGGGHEQFFGPGTRLTVL.

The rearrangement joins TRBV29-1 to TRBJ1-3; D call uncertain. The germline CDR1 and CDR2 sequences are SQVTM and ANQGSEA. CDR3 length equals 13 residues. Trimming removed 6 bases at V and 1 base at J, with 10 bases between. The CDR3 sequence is CSVTPRSGNTIYF. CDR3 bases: TGCAGCGTCACCCCCCGTTCTGGAAACACCATATATTTT.

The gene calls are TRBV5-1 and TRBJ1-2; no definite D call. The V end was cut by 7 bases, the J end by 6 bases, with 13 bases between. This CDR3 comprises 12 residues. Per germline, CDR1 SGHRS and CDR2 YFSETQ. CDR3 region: CASRRGFDGYTF. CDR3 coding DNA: TGCGCCAGCCGACGAGGTTTCGATGGCTACACCTTC.

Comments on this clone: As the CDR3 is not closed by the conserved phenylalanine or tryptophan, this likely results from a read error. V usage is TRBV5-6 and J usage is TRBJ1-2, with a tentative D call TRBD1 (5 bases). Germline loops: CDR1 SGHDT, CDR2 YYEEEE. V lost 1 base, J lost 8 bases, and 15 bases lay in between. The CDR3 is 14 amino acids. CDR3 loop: CASSLSVQGRGYTL. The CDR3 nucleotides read TGTGCCAGCAGCTTGTCGGTTCAGGGTAGAGGCTACACCCTC.

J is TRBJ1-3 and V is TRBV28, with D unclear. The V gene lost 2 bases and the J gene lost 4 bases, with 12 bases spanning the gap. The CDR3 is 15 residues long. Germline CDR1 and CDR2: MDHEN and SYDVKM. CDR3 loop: CASSLEQERGNTIYF. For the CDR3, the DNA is TGTGCCAGCAGTTTAGAGCAGGAGCGAGGAAACACCATATATTTT.

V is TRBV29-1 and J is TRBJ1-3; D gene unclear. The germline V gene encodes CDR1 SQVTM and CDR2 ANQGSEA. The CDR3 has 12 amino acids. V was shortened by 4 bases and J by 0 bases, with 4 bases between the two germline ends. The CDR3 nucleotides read TGCAGCGTTGGGACCTCTGGAAACACCATATATTTT. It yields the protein CSVGTSGNTIYF.